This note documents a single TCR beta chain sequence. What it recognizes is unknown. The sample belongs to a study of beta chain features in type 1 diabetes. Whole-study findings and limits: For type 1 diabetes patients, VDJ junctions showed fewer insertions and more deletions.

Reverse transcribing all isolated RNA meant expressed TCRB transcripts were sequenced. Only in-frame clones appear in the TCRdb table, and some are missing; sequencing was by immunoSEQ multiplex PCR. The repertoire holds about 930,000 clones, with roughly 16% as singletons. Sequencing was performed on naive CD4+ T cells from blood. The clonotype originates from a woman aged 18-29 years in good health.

The CDR3 here is CASSPDRNYNEQFF. The CDR3 nucleotides read TGCGCCAGCAGCCCGGACAGAAACTACAATGAGCAGTTCTTC. The chain joins TRBV5-1 to TRBJ2-1, with D perhaps matching TRBD1 (6 bases). The CDR3 totals 14 residues. Germline V gives CDR1 SGHRS, CDR2 YFSETQ. The V gene lost 4 bases and the J gene lost 3 bases, with 11 bases spanning the gap.